This T cell receptor (beta chain) derives from a study of blood T cell repertoires in COVID-19. As for the study in general: Italy, Spain and the United States were the sources of the convalescent and acute COVID-19 samples. PBMCs, B-cell-depleted T cells, or T cells were the source of the cDNA or gDNA that made up the material.

The germline CDR1 and CDR2 sequences are SGHRS and YFSETQ. CDR3 length: 16 amino acids. V was clipped by 3 bases and J by 6 bases; unmatched bases: 13. Study processing details: Counts of nucleated cells, estimated from reference gene primer amplification, were obtained. Sequenced by immunoSEQ multiplex PCR; TCRdb stores in-frame clones only, minus some. That table furnishes V, J and clone size, whereas the DNA furnished D and trimming. The profile shows some 80,000 clones, 60% to 80% of them singletons. The sample taken for sequencing was peripheral blood. This chain links TRBV5-1 with TRBJ2-7; the match to TRBD1 covers 9 bases. The source of this sequence is a human donor in a cohort sampled during active COVID-19. The CDR3 nucleotides are TGCGCCAGCAGCTCAACAAACGCGGGACAGGGCCTCGAGCAGTACTTC. This codes for CASSSTNAGQGLEQYF.